The 10 T cell receptor beta chains reported below all come from one sample, sequenced in a study of post-analysis software for immune sequencing data. Study-wide results and caveats: Compared with controls, patients had more of 4 or 5 TRBV segments, including TRBV5-6, TRBV5-1 and TRBV20-1.

The TCR beta cDNA libraries contained unique molecular identifiers. TCRdb redid the calling of the PCR reads with MiXCR, one entry per CDR3 protein. Among about 820,000 distinct CDR3 sequences, about 53% were seen once, and the ten largest hold 4% to 5.5%. Which antigens these TCRs recognize remains unknown. The source material was blood. The receptors come from a girl aged 5-17 years with multiple sclerosis.

The CDR3 loop is CASSTRTGGRYEQYF. Here the CDR3 DNA reads TGCGCCAGCAGCACAAGAACAGGGGGACGTTACGAGCAGTACTTC. The chain combines TRBV5-1 with TRBJ2-7; 8 nucleotides align to TRBD1. CDR3 length equals 15 residues. The germline CDR1 and CDR2 sequences are SGHRS and YFSETQ. Germline trimming cut 4 bases from V and 4 bases from J; bases unmatched to any gene: 10.

This clonotype showed up just a few times. The V call is TRBV7-9, the J call TRBJ2-7, with D perhaps matching TRBD1 or TRBD2 (5 bases each). The CDR3 runs to 18 residues. Trimming removed 4 bases from V and 0 bases from J, with 22 bases in between. Germline CDR1 reads SEHNR; CDR2 reads FQNEAQ (reference sequence). The CDR3 loop reads CASSSMGTEHSSSYEQYF. The CDR3 coding sequence is TGTGCCAGCAGCTCCATGGGGACCGAGCACTCTAGCTCCTACGAGCAGTACTTC. The entire variable domain, with the rest obtained from reference TRBV7-9 and TRBJ2-7, is as follows: DTGVSQNPRHKITKRGQNVTFRCDPISEHNRLYWYRQTLGQGPEFLTYFQNEAQLEKSRLLSDRFSAERPKGSFSTLEIQRTEQGDSAMYLCASSSMGTEHSSSYEQYFGPGTRLTVT.

The chain is built from TRBV3-1 and TRBJ2-7; TRBD1 matches 7 bases. Germline assignment: CDR1 LGHDT and CDR2 YNNKEL (reference sequence). V gave up 4 bases and J gave up 2 bases; unmatched junction bases: 14. This CDR3 comprises 17 residues. CDR3 in DNA: TGTGCCAGCAGCCCTAAGTCTGGGACAGCAGAAACCTACGAGCAGTACTTC. Residues: CASSPKSGTAETYEQYF.

CDR3 bases: TGTGCCAGCAGTTCTGACTGGAAAGGGCTTTACGAGCAGTACTTC. Its translation is CASSSDWKGLYEQYF. The rearrangement joins TRBV9 to TRBJ2-7; D gene uncertain. V was clipped by 5 bases and J by 4 bases, with 19 bases between them. Germline loops: CDR1 SGDLS, CDR2 YYNGEE. This CDR3 is 15 amino acids long.

This clonotype was observed a single time. This sequence joins TRBV12-3 or TRBV12-4 and TRBJ2-7, with D possibly being TRBD1 or TRBD2 (5 bases each). Trimming removed 3 bases from V and 5 bases from J, with 14 bases in between. The CDR3 totals 14 residues. DNA of the CDR3: TGTGCCAGCAGTTTGGTTGGGGGAGTCAACGAGCAGTACTTC. Translating it yields CASSLVGGVNEQYF.

The genes are TRBV6-5 and TRBJ1-5; D is undetermined. Germline CDR1 reads MNHEY; CDR2 reads SVGAGI. The CDR3 is 13 residues long. Trimming shortened V by 5 bases and J by 5 bases, and 10 bases separated the two germline ends. CDR3 sequence reads: CASSQRDYQPQHF. The CDR3 DNA sequence: TGTGCCAGCAGTCAACGCGATTATCAGCCCCAGCATTTT.

The chain combines TRBV6-5 with TRBJ2-3; tentative D call: TRBD2 (6 bases). This CDR3 spans 13 amino acids. CDR1 is MNHEY, CDR2 SVGAGI, per germline. Trimming took 6 bases from V and 7 from J, leaving 14 bases between them. The DNA of the CDR3 is TGTGCCAGCAGGGGGACTCAGTGGAATACGCAGTATTTT. Translated: CASRGTQWNTQYF.

This rearrangement joins TRBV29-1 to TRBJ2-5; D perhaps matches TRBD2 (6 bases). The V end lost 2 bases, the J end lost 1 base, and 20 bases lay between the germline ends. The germline CDR1 and CDR2 sequences are SQVTM and ANQGSEA. This CDR3 has 17 amino acids. For the CDR3, the DNA is TGCAGCGTTGAACCACTAGCTCCCGAAGGCATCCAAGAGACCCAGTACTTC. Translated: CSVEPLAPEGIQETQYF.

This clonotype has just a few counts. This sequence joins TRBV6-5 and TRBJ2-3, with D perhaps TRBD1 (5 bases). Trimming took 6 bases from V and 3 from J, leaving 10 bases between them. This CDR3 contains 13 residues. The germline V gene encodes CDR1 MNHEY and CDR2 SVGAGI. CDR3 protein: CASSRQWTDTQYF. The CDR3 DNA reads TGTGCCAGCAGCCGACAGTGGACAGATACGCAGTATTTT.

V is TRBV20-1 and J is TRBJ2-7; 10 bases line up with TRBD1. CDR3 length equals 14 residues. CDR1 is DFQATT, CDR2 SNEGSKA, per germline (reference sequence). V lost 3 bases to trimming and J lost 5 bases; unmatched junction nucleotides: 7. The CDR3 spells CSARTGQGIHEQYF. The CDR3 region has the DNA TGCAGTGCTAGGACGGGACAGGGGATCCACGAGCAGTACTTC.